Shown below are 15 T cell receptor beta chains from a single sample sequenced in a study of T and B cells in COVID-19 patients. Multiplex PCR with BIOMED2 TRB-A/B primer pools amplified TRB rearrangements. TCRdb re-called the multiplex PCR reads with MiXCR, one entry per CDR3 protein. The data show roughly 13,000 distinct CDR3 sequences, roughly 28% seen once. Blood genomic DNA input for TRB amplification was about 240-550 ng. The sequenced material came from blood. The receptors shown here come from a human donor who had recovered from COVID-19.

This chain joins TRBV12-3 or TRBV12-4 and TRBJ2-5; 12 bases are a match to TRBD2. The CDR3 extends over 17 amino acids. Trimming removed 7 bases from V and 5 bases from J; junction bases left unmatched: 14. The CDR3, as DNA: TGTGCCAGCACCCTCCTCAGGACTAGCGGGGACGGGGAGACCCAGTACTTC. It yields the protein CASTLLRTSGDGETQYF.

A few counts support this clonotype. The chain joins TRBV15 to TRBJ1-2, with a tentative D call TRBD1 (6 bases). This CDR3 is built from 19 residues. The V and J ends lost 0 bases and 4 bases respectively, with 24 bases between them. Germline CDR1 LNHNV, CDR2 YYDKDF (reference sequence). The CDR3 DNA reads TGTGCCACCAGCAGAGATGGGGGGGACATTGCTTCTTATACCTATGGCTACACCTTC. Encoded protein: CATSRDGGDIASYTYGYTF.

This chain joins TRBV6-1 and TRBJ2-2; possibly TRBD2 for D (5 bases). V was clipped by 3 bases and J by 5 bases, with 13 bases between them. The CDR3 covers 15 residues. Germline V gene sequence: CDR1 MNHNS, CDR2 SASEGT. CDR3 in amino acids: CASSDFRGITGELFF. The CDR3, as DNA: TGTGCCAGCAGTGACTTCCGGGGAATAACCGGGGAGCTGTTTTTT.

The V call is TRBV27, the J call TRBJ2-3, with TRBD2 identical over 10 bases. The germline V gene has CDR1 MNHEY and CDR2 SMNVEV (reference sequence). This CDR3 comprises 14 residues. J was trimmed by 2 bases and V by 8 bases; bases with no gene match: 4. The CDR3 DNA follows: TGTGCCAGCGCCGGGACTAGCGACACAGATACGCAGTATTTT. Its protein is CASAGTSDTDTQYF.

In this sample, this clonotype is medium-sized. V gene TRBV19 combines with J gene TRBJ2-2; D is ambiguous. Looked up from germline, CDR1 is LNHDA and CDR2 is SQIVND (reference sequence). The germline V and J ends were trimmed by 0 bases and 5 bases, with 13 bases remaining between them. CDR3 size: 16 residues. CDR3 region: CASSIDQSRRTGELFF. The CDR3 region has the DNA TGTGCCAGTAGTATAGATCAGAGCCGAAGGACCGGGGAGCTGTTTTTT.

By frequency in the sample, this clonotype is medium-sized. This sequence joins TRBV19 and TRBJ2-7; maybe TRBD1 (6 bases). Trimming took 4 bases from V and 2 from J, leaving 24 bases between them. The CDR3 covers 18 residues. Germline loops: CDR1 LNHDA, CDR2 SQIVND (reference sequence). CDR3 residues: CASSTLSGPTGPAYEQYF. The CDR3 nucleotides are TGTGCCAGTAGTACCCTCTCGGGCCCCACAGGGCCGGCCTACGAGCAGTACTTC. Full variable domain (missing parts from reference TRBV19 and TRBJ2-7): DGGITQSPKYLFRKEGQNVTLSCEQNLNHDAMYWYRQDPGQGLRLIYYSQIVNDFQKGDIAEGYSVSREKKESFPLTVTSAQKNPTAFYLCASSTLSGPTGPAYEQYFGPGTRLTVT.

This sequence joins TRBV10-2 and TRBJ1-6; a weak D match, TRBD1 (6 bases). V shed 8 bases and J shed 7 bases, with 12 bases lying between them. Germline CDR1 is WSHSY and CDR2 is SAAADI. The CDR3 is 13 amino acids. The DNA of the CDR3 is TGCGCCAGCTGCGGACAGACAAATTCACCCCTCCACTTT. Protein product: CASCGQTNSPLHF.

By proportion, this clonotype is medium-sized. This chain links TRBV18 with TRBJ2-1, with 8 bases lining up with TRBD1. This CDR3 has 13 residues. The trim removed 2 bases at V and 9 bases at J, leaving 3 bases unmatched. Germline V gene lookup returns CDR1 KGHSH and CDR2 LQKENI. CDR3 sequence: CASSPGQGGEQFF. CDR3 nucleotides: TGTGCCAGCTCACCAGGACAGGGCGGTGAGCAGTTCTTC.

This clonotype was counted a few times. One junction end disagrees with the germline gene, perhaps due to a read error. The gene calls are TRBV12-3 or TRBV12-4 and TRBJ2-2; no reliable D call. The CDR3 has 13 amino acids. The CDR3: CASSLGRTGELFF. CDR3 nucleotides: TGTGCCAGCAGCTTAGGAAGGACCGGGGAGCTGTTTTTT.

This chain uses TRBV6-1 with TRBJ2-7, with D unclear. The CDR3 is made up of 12 amino acids. Germline CDR1 MNHNS, CDR2 SASEGT. V was trimmed by 2 bases and J by 2 bases, leaving 4 bases between them. CDR3 bases: TGTGCCAGCAGTGAACGGACCTACGAGCAGTACTTC. It specifies CASSERTYEQYF.

V usage is TRBV7-9 and J usage is TRBJ2-1; 12 nucleotides align to TRBD2. With 5 bases clipped from V and 14 bases from J, the junction kept 19 bases outside the gene matches. This CDR3 spans 17 amino acids. Germline assignment: CDR1 SEHNR and CDR2 FQNEAQ (reference sequence). In DNA form, the CDR3 reads TGTGCCAGCAGCCAAACCCGTCTAGCGGGAGGGCCCAGCAGTAAGTTCTTC. Protein product: CASSQTRLAGGPSSKFF. Filled out from reference TRBV7-9 and TRBJ2-1, the complete variable domain reads DTGVSQNPRHKITKRGQNVTFRCDPISEHNRLYWYRQTLGQGPEFLTYFQNEAQLEKSRLLSDRFSAERPKGSFSTLEIQRTEQGDSAMYLCASSQTRLAGGPSSKFFGPGTRLTVL.

Judged by abundance, this clonotype is medium-sized. The genes are TRBV29-1 and TRBJ2-5, with D perhaps matching TRBD2 (6 bases). V gave up 8 bases and J gave up 3 bases, with 22 bases separating them. The CDR3 extends over 15 amino acids. The germline V gene encodes CDR1 SQVTM and CDR2 ANQGSEA. The CDR3 sequence is CSQASGGVGKETQYF. DNA for the CDR3: TGCAGCCAAGCTTCCGGGGGAGTGGGAAAAGAGACCCAGTACTTC.

This clonotype has at least ten counts. The chain carries TRBV7-9 and TRBJ1-4; 10 bases match TRBD1. The J segment lost 8 bases and the V segment lost 4 bases, leaving 4 bases of the junction unmatched. CDR3 length equals 14 residues. Germline CDR1 reads SEHNR; CDR2 reads FQNEAQ (reference sequence). The CDR3 loop is CASSSGQGREKLFF. The DNA for the CDR3 is TGTGCCAGCAGCTCGGGACAGGGGCGCGAAAAACTGTTTTTT.

The J gene is TRBJ1-1, the V gene TRBV10-3; D call uncertain. Deletions cut 4 bases from V and 7 bases from J, with 13 bases between. The CDR3 consists of 13 residues. The germline gives CDR1 ENHRY, CDR2 SYGVKD. The chain's CDR3 is CAISVEREDEAFF. The CDR3 nucleotides read TGTGCCATCAGTGTGGAAAGGGAGGATGAAGCTTTCTTT.

In its sample, this clonotype is medium-sized (0.01 to 0.1%). The chain recombines TRBV6-6 with TRBJ2-2; D gene ambiguous. V lost 9 bases and J lost 2, with 13 bases in between. Germline-derived CDR1 and CDR2 are MNHNY and SVGAGI (reference sequence). This CDR3 spans 14 amino acids. Written as DNA, the CDR3 is TGTGCCAGTAGATACGGCGGAAACACCGGGGAGCTGTTTTTT. Its translation: CASRYGGNTGELFF.